A single sample gave rise to the 26 T cell receptor beta chains below, sequenced in a study of blood T cell repertoires in COVID-19. Sequencing used immunoSEQ multiplex PCR; TCRdb keeps in-frame clones, though not all of them. The sample carries approximately 220,000 clones, around 85% recorded once. The sample consisted of peripheral blood. These TCRs come from a woman between 50 and 59 years old with acute or convalescent COVID-19.

This chain links TRBV18 with TRBJ2-1, with 9 bases matching TRBD1. The CDR3 is 15 residues long. CDR1 is KGHSH and CDR2 is LQKENI in the germline V gene. The ends lost 3 bases at V and 7 bases at J; junction bases unmatched: 7. This chain's CDR3 is CASSPPGQGSNEQFF. DNA for the CDR3: TGTGCCAGCTCACCCCCGGGACAGGGATCAAATGAGCAGTTCTTC.

The V gene is TRBV12-3 or TRBV12-4, the J gene TRBJ1-5; 8 bases are a match to TRBD1. The CDR3 spans 13 residues. V was pared by 7 bases and J by 5 bases, with 4 bases of the junction left unmatched. CDR3 bases: TGTGCCAGCACCGGACAGGGCCATCAGCCCCAGCATTTT. Residues: CASTGQGHQPQHF.

The chain recombines TRBV6-4 with TRBJ2-1; TRBD1 matches at 10 bases. V lost 4 bases to trimming and J lost 6 bases; unmatched junction nucleotides: 6. Looked up from germline, CDR1 is MRHNA and CDR2 is SNTAGT. The CDR3 is 15 amino acids. CDR3 DNA sequence: TGTGCCAGCAGTGCCGGGACAGGGGAGGTCAATGAGCAGTTCTTC. It specifies CASSAGTGEVNEQFF.

This chain links TRBV11-2 with TRBJ2-7; D gene unclear. CDR3 size: 12 residues. Germline V gene sequence: CDR1 SGHAT, CDR2 FQNNGV. V was cut by 3 bases and J by 2 bases, with 5 bases left in between. CDR3 residues: CASSFTPYEQYF. For the CDR3, the DNA is TGTGCCAGCAGCTTCACACCCTACGAGCAGTACTTC.

The CDR3 DNA reads TGTGCCAGCAGCACACAAGATGGAGTGTATGGCTACACCTTC. Residues: CASSTQDGVYGYTF. The chain couples TRBV7-9 to TRBJ1-2; the D is unclear. The germline V gene has CDR1 SEHNR and CDR2 FQNEAQ (reference sequence). The V end was cut by 5 bases, the J end by 5 bases, with 15 bases between. This CDR3 comprises 14 residues.

The rearrangement uses TRBV29-1 and TRBJ1-1; D possibly corresponds to TRBD1 (6 bases). The V gene lost 2 bases and the J gene lost 5 bases, with 12 bases spanning the gap. The length of the CDR3 is 13 residues. Per the germline V gene, CDR1 is SQVTM and CDR2 is ANQGSEA. The CDR3 reads CSVEMGAGTEAFF. As DNA, the CDR3 is TGCAGCGTTGAAATGGGGGCAGGGACTGAAGCTTTCTTT.

This chain connects TRBV18 to TRBJ2-7; D is perhaps TRBD1 (5 bases). The length of the CDR3 is 14 residues. Trimming shortened V by 3 bases and J by 0 bases, and 9 bases separated the two germline ends. Germline CDR1 and CDR2: KGHSH and LQKENI. CDR3 sequence: CASSPTAPSYEQYF. Written as DNA, the CDR3 is TGTGCCAGCTCACCGACAGCCCCCTCCTACGAGCAGTACTTC.

J is TRBJ2-7 and V is TRBV14; 9 positions agree with TRBD2. Trimming at V came to 0 bases and at J to 6 bases, leaving 9 bases not matched to a gene. This CDR3 contains 16 residues. CDR1 and CDR2 from the germline V gene are SGHDN and FVKESK. CDR3 region: CASSQDRGLARSEQYF. The CDR3 DNA reads as TGTGCCAGCAGCCAAGATCGGGGACTAGCTCGAAGCGAGCAGTACTTC. The full variable domain, in which reference TRBV14 and TRBJ2-7 provide the parts outside the CDR3, is EAGVTQFPSHSVIEKGQTVTLRCDPISGHDNLYWYRRVMGKEIKFLLHFVKESKQDESGMPNNRFLAERTGGTYSTLKVQPAELEDSGVYFCASSQDRGLARSEQYFGPGTRLTVT.

This clone occurred a few times. The chain carries TRBV5-1 and TRBJ2-7, with D possibly TRBD2 on 6 matching bases. Trimming shortened V by 4 bases and J by 3 bases, and 17 bases separated the two germline ends. The length of the CDR3 is 15 residues. Per the germline V gene, CDR1 is SGHRS and CDR2 is YFSETQ. The DNA of the CDR3 is TGCGCCAGCAGCATTGGAGGGCCAGGAGGCTACGAGCAGTACTTC. Translated, it gives CASSIGGPGGYEQYF.

The chain has TRBV19 and TRBJ2-5; maybe TRBD1 (5 bases). CDR1 is LNHDA, CDR2 SQIVND, per germline (reference sequence). The CDR3 is made up of 16 amino acids. The V end lost 3 bases, the J end lost 0 bases, and 14 bases lay between the germline ends. The CDR3 protein is CASSIISQGNQETQYF. The CDR3 DNA follows: TGTGCCAGTAGTATCATTTCCCAGGGAAACCAAGAGACCCAGTACTTC. Complete variable domain (other parts from reference TRBV19 and TRBJ2-5): DGGITQSPKYLFRKEGQNVTLSCEQNLNHDAMYWYRQDPGQGLRLIYYSQIVNDFQKGDIAEGYSVSREKKESFPLTVTSAQKNPTAFYLCASSIISQGNQETQYFGPGTRLLVL.

V usage is TRBV11-2 and J usage is TRBJ2-7, with D unresolved. Trimming took 4 bases from V and 6 from J, leaving 16 bases between them. Looked up from germline, CDR1 is SGHAT and CDR2 is FQNNGV. The CDR3 has 14 residues. The CDR3 sequence: CASSSSPLSGEQYF. The DNA for the CDR3 is TGTGCCAGCAGCTCTTCCCCTTTATCGGGCGAGCAGTACTTC.

This clone was observed a few times. The V call is TRBV18, the J call TRBJ1-1, with 7 bases that match TRBD1. The trim removed 3 bases at V and 5 bases at J, leaving 6 bases unmatched. Germline CDR1 is KGHSH and CDR2 is LQKENI. The CDR3 sequence is 14 residues long. The CDR3, as DNA: TGTGCCAGCTCACCCCCCCCAGGGGGGACTGAAGCTTTCTTT. As protein: CASSPPPGGTEAFF.

This clone came up a few times. The chain carries TRBV7-9 and TRBJ1-6, with TRBD1 matching 7 bases. CDR1 is SEHNR and CDR2 is FQNEAQ in the germline V gene (reference sequence). CDR3 length: 16 residues. After removal of 5 bases from V and 7 bases from J, the junction contained 11 bases not matched to a gene. The CDR3 DNA follows: TGTGCCAGCAGCGGATCTTCTGGAGGGGGCAATTCACCCCTCCACTTT. It codes for CASSGSSGGGNSPLHF.

V is TRBV9 and J is TRBJ1-2, with TRBD1 identical over 9 bases. Trimming removed 6 bases from V and 6 bases from J; junction bases left unmatched: 9. The CDR3 covers 14 residues. Per germline, CDR1 SGDLS and CDR2 YYNGEE. The CDR3 reads CASKPGTGRHGYTF. The CDR3 coding sequence is TGTGCCAGCAAACCCGGGACAGGGCGCCATGGCTACACCTTC.

CDR3 DNA: TGCAGCGGAGGACATTCCAACTATGGCTACACCTTC. This codes for CSGGHSNYGYTF. This chain links TRBV29-1 with TRBJ1-2; possible D gene TRBD1, 5 bases. The germline V gene encodes CDR1 SQVTM and CDR2 ANQGSEA. The CDR3 is made up of 12 amino acids. V was shortened by 7 bases and J by 2 bases, with 11 bases between the two germline ends.

J is TRBJ1-3 and V is TRBV19, with 7 bases aligning to TRBD1. The CDR3 is 13 residues long. V lost 7 bases to trimming and J lost 5 bases; unmatched junction nucleotides: 5. From germline, CDR1 is LNHDA and CDR2 SQIVND (reference sequence). CDR3 sequence: CASKLRGRNTIYF. For the CDR3, the DNA is TGTGCCAGTAAGCTCAGGGGGAGAAACACCATATATTTT.

V gene TRBV7-9 combines with J gene TRBJ2-2, with 9 positions matching TRBD2. Germline V lookup: CDR1 SEHNR, CDR2 FQNEAQ (reference sequence). This CDR3 has 17 residues. V shed 5 bases and J 6 bases; nucleotides not matched to a gene: 13. The CDR3 sequence is CASSHSLAGRRAGELFF. The CDR3 DNA sequence: TGTGCCAGCAGCCACTCCCTAGCGGGGAGAAGGGCCGGGGAGCTGTTTTTT.

The V and J genes are TRBV2 and TRBJ1-1; D may be TRBD1 (5 bases). CDR3 length: 16 amino acids. Germline-derived CDR1 and CDR2 are SNHLY and FYNNEI. Deletions cut 9 bases from V and 0 bases from J, with 20 bases between. CDR3 sequence (DNA): TGTGCCAGTAAAGGTGACAGACTTTTCATGAACACTGAAGCTTTCTTT. It specifies CASKGDRLFMNTEAFF.

The rearrangement uses TRBV5-1 and TRBJ1-5; D is ambiguous. Germline V gives CDR1 SGHRS, CDR2 YFSETQ. The CDR3 spans 13 residues. Between the trimmed V and J ends, which lost 4 bases and 3 bases, there was a span of 8 bases. CDR3 in DNA: TGCGCCAGCAGCGCGGGGTACAATCAGCCCCAGCATTTT. The encoded protein is CASSAGYNQPQHF.

V usage is TRBV30 and J usage is TRBJ1-3; a weak D match, TRBD1 (6 bases). Germline V CDR1 and CDR2: GTSNPN, SVGIG (reference sequence). The CDR3 totals 16 residues. The V gene lost 0 bases and the J gene lost 0 bases, with 12 bases spanning the gap. The CDR3 loop reads CAWSVPGALSGNTIYF. In nucleotides, the CDR3 is TGTGCCTGGAGTGTACCAGGGGCGCTCTCTGGAAACACCATATATTTT. The full variable domain, completed using reference TRBV30 and TRBJ1-3, is SQTIHQWPATLVQPVGSPLSLECTVEGTSNPNLYWYRQAAGRGLQLLFYSVGIGQISSEVPQNLSASRPQDRQFILSSKKLLLSDSGFYLCAWSVPGALSGNTIYFGEGSWLTVV.

DNA of the CDR3: TGTGCCACCAGAGGGACACGTGAAGCTTTCTTT. This encodes CATRGTREAFF. The chain couples TRBV15 to TRBJ1-1; maybe TRBD1 (6 bases). Germline V gene lookup returns CDR1 LNHNV and CDR2 YYDKDF (reference sequence). CDR3 length: 11 residues. Deletions cut 6 bases from V and 7 bases from J, with 9 bases between.

The rearrangement joins TRBV29-1 to TRBJ2-7; 8 nucleotides line up with TRBD2. The CDR3 runs to 14 residues. V lost 5 bases to trimming and J lost 2 bases; unmatched junction nucleotides: 8. Germline loops: CDR1 SQVTM, CDR2 ANQGSEA. CDR3 sequence: CSVRGGNPAYEQYF. CDR3 DNA: TGCAGCGTTCGCGGGGGGAACCCCGCCTACGAGCAGTACTTC.

The chain employs TRBV28 and TRBJ1-3, with D hard to call. The CDR3 has 13 residues. Trimming pared 6 bases from V and 4 bases from J, leaving 10 bases between. From germline, CDR1 is MDHEN and CDR2 SYDVKM. CDR3 in DNA: TGTGCCAGCAGCCGAGGGCCGGGAAACACCATATATTTT. Its protein is CASSRGPGNTIYF.

CDR3 loop: CASSQGSSSYEQYF. The CDR3, as DNA: TGCGCCAGCAGCCAAGGAAGTAGCTCCTACGAGCAGTACTTC. The rearrangement uses TRBV4-1 and TRBJ2-7, with D unresolved. The germline gives CDR1 MGHRA, CDR2 YSYEKL. The CDR3 runs 14 residues. V dropped 1 base and J dropped 0 bases, with 7 bases sitting between them.

The chain couples TRBV5-4 to TRBJ2-7; TRBD1 matches 10 bases. Germline lookup yields CDR1 SGHNT and CDR2 YYREEE (reference sequence). The CDR3 is 13 amino acids. V lost 3 bases to trimming and J lost 7 bases; unmatched junction nucleotides: 4. The CDR3 here is CASSSGQGYEQYF. CDR3 nucleotide sequence: TGTGCCAGCAGCTCGGGACAGGGGTATGAGCAGTACTTC.

V gene TRBV19 combines with J gene TRBJ1-2; TRBD1 matches 12 bases. The germline CDR1 and CDR2 sequences are LNHDA and SQIVND (reference sequence). The CDR3 spans 16 residues. After removal of 3 bases from V and 3 bases from J, the junction contained 5 bases not matched to a gene. The DNA of the CDR3 is TGTGCCAGTAGTATTGCCGGGACAGGGGGCTACTATGGCTACACCTTC. Translating it yields CASSIAGTGGYYGYTF.